The clone carrying this T cell receptor (beta chain) was recorded many times. Time point given: newly diagnosed GD, antithyroid drugs for less than 3 months. Scientists built the TCR library using RNA that was extracted from PBMCs. The data were obtained in a study of regulatory T cells in long-lasting Graves disease. The ends were cut back, 8 bases at V and 3 bases at J, with 16 bases in the middle. Per the germline V gene, CDR1 is LNHDA and CDR2 is SQIVND (reference sequence). The CDR3 length is 14 residues. For TCR beta, libraries came from iRepertoire HTBI primers and Arm-PCR of CDR3 regions. TCRdb itself ran the multiplex PCR reads through MiXCR, one entry per CDR3 protein. The data contain around 330,000 distinct CDR3 sequences, about 20% of them seen just once; the ten biggest clones take up about 40%.

This chain links TRBV19 with TRBJ1-2; tentatively, D is TRBD1 (6 bases). The TCR sequence derives from a female donor with Graves disease. This material consisted of peripheral blood mononuclear cells (PBMCs), taken at new diagnosis, from a patient treated with antithyroid drugs. CDR3: CASGSTGRDYGYTF. As DNA, the CDR3 is TGTGCCAGTGGGTCCACAGGGCGTGACTATGGCTACACCTTC.